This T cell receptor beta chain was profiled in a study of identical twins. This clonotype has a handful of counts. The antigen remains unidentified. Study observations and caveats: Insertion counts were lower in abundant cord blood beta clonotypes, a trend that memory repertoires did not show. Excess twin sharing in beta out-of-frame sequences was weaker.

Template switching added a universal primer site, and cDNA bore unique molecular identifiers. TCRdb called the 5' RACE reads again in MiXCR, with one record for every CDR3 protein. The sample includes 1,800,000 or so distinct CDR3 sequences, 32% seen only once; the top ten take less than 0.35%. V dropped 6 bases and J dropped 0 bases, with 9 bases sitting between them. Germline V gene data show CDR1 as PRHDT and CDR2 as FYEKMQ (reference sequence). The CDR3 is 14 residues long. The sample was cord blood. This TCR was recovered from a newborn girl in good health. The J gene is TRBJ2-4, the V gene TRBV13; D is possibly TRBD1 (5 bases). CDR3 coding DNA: TGTGCCAGCAGAAGACAGTTAGCCAAAAACATTCAGTACTTC. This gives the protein CASRRQLAKNIQYF.